This TCR beta chain derives from a study of shared clonotypes between healthy human individuals. Looked up from germline, CDR1 is MNHNS and CDR2 is SASEGT. The CDR3 covers 15 residues. The germline V and J ends were trimmed by 2 bases and 6 bases, with 13 bases remaining between them. TCRdb's copy holds only in-frame clones and misses some; the assay was immunoSEQ multiplex PCR. Seen here are 950,000 to 1,300,000 clones, around four fifths observed once, and the top ten hold approximately 1.5%. V gene TRBV6-1 combines with J gene TRBJ1-4; possible D gene TRBD1, 6 bases. This receptor was identified in a man between 18 and 29 years old in good health. Sample: memory CD4+ T cells sorted from blood. Stated subset: CD45RA-negative fraction. The DNA of the CDR3 is TGTGCCAGCAGTGAATCGGGGGGCATCGATGAAAAACTGTTTTTT. Translating gives CASSESGGIDEKLFF.